This TCR beta chain is drawn from a study of cytomegalovirus exposure and HLA in healthy donors. Background on the study: An earlier analysis identified 120 million or so unique TCR beta sequences in about 180 million T cells. Study results and caveats: In a later analysis, TCR beta V- and J-gene trimming was associated with a missense DCLRE1C variant. Analysis was performed later, and it showed HLA-associated TCR beta chains to be more clonally expanded than equally common others. Further analysis was carried out later, and it showed several of the most significant clusters appearing linked to common viral pathogens.

Germline V gene lookup returns CDR1 SQVTM and CDR2 ANQGSEA. This CDR3 is built from 14 residues. After removal of 6 bases from V and 2 bases from J, the junction contained 7 bases not matched to a gene. As regards this clone: What it binds is not known.

The PCR employed 60 Vbeta primers together with 13 Jbeta primers. The protocol was immunoSEQ multiplex PCR, while the TCRdb copy is restricted to in-frame clones and leaves out a portion. The table records around 150,000 clones, more than 75% of them present only once. Sequenced sample: PBMCs. V is TRBV29-1 and J is TRBJ1-2, with 9 bases that match TRBD1. The sequence was collected from a male donor in good health and CMV-seronegative. The CDR3 region has the DNA TGCAGCGTATTGGACAGGGGAGGAAACTATGGCTACACCTTC. Its protein is CSVLDRGGNYGYTF.